This TCR beta chain derives from a study of identical twins. The CDR3 spans 12 residues. The V and J ends lost 6 bases and 4 bases respectively, with 13 bases between them. Germline CDR1 DFQATT, CDR2 SNEGSKA (reference sequence). TCRdb called the 5' RACE reads again in MiXCR, with one record for every CDR3 protein. Of 500,000 or so distinct CDR3 sequences listed, roughly a fifth are singletons. Only healthy Caucasians were enrolled as donors. This sample also appeared in a second study, on T cells expressing NK-cell markers. That study adds: Sorted T-cell subsets CD3+CD56+NKG2C+, CD3+CD56+NKG2C- and CD3+CD56-NKG2C+ were TCR beta-sequenced. Roughly six of the donors carried dominant NKG2C+ clonotypes that took up 1.0-7.0% of their CD8+ T cells. Certain NKG2C+ T cell clones were expanded, and their HCMV specificity remained unclear.

V is TRBV20-1 and J is TRBJ2-7; D may be TRBD2 (5 bases). The sequence derives from a woman aged 18-29 years in good health. Source material: CD4+ T cells sorted from blood. CDR3 nucleotides: TGCAGTGCCTCTGACACGGGGTACGAGCAGTACTTC. Protein product: CSASDTGYEQYF.